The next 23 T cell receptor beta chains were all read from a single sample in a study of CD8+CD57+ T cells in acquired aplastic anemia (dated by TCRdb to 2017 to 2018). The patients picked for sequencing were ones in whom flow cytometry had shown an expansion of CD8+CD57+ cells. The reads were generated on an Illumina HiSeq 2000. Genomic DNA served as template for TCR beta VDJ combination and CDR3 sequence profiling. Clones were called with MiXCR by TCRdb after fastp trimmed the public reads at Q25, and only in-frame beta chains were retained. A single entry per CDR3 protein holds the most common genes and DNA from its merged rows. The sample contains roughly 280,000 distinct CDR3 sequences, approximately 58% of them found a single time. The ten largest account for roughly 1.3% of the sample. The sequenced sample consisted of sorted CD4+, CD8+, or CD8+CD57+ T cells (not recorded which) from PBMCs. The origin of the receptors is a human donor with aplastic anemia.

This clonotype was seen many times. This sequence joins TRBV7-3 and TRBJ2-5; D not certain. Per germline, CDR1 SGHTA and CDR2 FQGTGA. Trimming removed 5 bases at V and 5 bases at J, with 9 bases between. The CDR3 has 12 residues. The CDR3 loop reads CASSPDGETQYF. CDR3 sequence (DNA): TGTGCCAGCAGCCCGGACGGGGAGACCCAGTACTTC.

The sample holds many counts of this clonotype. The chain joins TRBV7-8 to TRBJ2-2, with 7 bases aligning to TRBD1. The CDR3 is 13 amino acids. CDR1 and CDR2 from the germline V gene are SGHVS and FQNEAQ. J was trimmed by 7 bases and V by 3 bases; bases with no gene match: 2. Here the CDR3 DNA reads TGTGCCAGCAGCTTCAGGGGGTTCGGGGAGCTGTTTTTT. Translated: CASSFRGFGELFF.

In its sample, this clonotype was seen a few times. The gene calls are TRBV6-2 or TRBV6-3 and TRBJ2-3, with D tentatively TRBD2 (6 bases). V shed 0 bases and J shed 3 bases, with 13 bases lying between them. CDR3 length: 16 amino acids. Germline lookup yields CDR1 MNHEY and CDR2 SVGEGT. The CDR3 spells CASSYSLWGVTDTQYF. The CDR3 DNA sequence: TGTGCCAGCAGTTACTCCCTATGGGGGGTTACAGATACGCAGTATTTT.

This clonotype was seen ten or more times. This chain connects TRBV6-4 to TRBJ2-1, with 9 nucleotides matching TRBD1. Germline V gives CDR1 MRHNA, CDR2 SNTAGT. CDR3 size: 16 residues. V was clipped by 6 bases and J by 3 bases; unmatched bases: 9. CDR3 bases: TGTGCCAGCAGCGCCTCCCCGACAGGGGGCTACAATGAGCAGTTCTTC. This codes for CASSASPTGGYNEQFF.

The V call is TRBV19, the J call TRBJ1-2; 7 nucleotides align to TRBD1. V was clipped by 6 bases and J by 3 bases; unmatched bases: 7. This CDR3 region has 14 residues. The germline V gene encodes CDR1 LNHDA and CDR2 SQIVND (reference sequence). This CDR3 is CASSPNRGDYGYTF. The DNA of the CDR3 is TGTGCCAGTAGCCCTAACAGGGGCGACTATGGCTACACCTTC.

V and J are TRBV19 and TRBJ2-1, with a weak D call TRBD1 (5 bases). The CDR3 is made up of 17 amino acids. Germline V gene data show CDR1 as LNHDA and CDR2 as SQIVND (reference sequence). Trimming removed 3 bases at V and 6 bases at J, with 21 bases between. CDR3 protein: CASSIWGQLGKRNEQFF. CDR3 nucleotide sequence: TGTGCCAGTAGTATTTGGGGCCAGTTGGGGAAGCGCAATGAGCAGTTCTTC. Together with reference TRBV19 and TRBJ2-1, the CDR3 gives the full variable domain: DGGITQSPKYLFRKEGQNVTLSCEQNLNHDAMYWYRQDPGQGLRLIYYSQIVNDFQKGDIAEGYSVSREKKESFPLTVTSAQKNPTAFYLCASSIWGQLGKRNEQFFGPGTRLTVL.

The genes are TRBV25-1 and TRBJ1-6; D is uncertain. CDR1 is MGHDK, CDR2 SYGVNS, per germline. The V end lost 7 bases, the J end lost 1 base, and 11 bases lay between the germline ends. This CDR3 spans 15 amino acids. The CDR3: CASNGLSSYNSPLHF. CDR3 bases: TGTGCCAGCAACGGGTTGTCGTCCTATAATTCACCCCTCCACTTT.

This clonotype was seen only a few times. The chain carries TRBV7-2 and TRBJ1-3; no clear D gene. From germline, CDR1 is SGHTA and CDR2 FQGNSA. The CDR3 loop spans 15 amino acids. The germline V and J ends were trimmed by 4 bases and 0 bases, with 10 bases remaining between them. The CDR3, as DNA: TGTGCCAGCAGCTGGACTTTGAGCTCTGGAAACACCATATATTTT. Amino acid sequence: CASSWTLSSGNTIYF.

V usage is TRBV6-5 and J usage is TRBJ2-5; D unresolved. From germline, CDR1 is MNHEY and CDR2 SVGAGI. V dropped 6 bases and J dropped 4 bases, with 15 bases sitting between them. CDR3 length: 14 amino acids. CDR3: CASRGFGWGETQYF. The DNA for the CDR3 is TGTGCCAGCAGGGGGTTCGGGTGGGGAGAGACCCAGTACTTC.

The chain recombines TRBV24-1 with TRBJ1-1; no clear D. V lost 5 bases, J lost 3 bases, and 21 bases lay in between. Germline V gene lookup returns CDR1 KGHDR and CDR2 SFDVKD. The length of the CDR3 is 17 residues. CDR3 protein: CATSAPGGSQKDTEAFF. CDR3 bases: TGTGCCACCAGTGCGCCTGGTGGATCGCAAAAGGACACTGAAGCTTTCTTT.

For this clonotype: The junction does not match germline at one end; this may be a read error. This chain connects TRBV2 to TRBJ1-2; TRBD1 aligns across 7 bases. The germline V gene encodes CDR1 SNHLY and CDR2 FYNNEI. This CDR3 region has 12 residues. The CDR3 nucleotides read TGTGCCAGCAGCGAAGACAGGGACGGCTACACCTTC. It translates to CASSEDRDGYTF.

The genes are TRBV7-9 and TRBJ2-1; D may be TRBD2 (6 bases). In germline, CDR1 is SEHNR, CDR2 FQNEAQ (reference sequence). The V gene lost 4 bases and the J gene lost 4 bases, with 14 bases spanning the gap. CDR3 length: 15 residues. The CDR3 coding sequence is TGTGCCAGCAGCTCCCTTGGGGGGACTTACAATGAGCAGTTCTTC. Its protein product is CASSSLGGTYNEQFF. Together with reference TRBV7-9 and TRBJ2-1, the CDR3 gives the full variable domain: DTGVSQNPRHKITKRGQNVTFRCDPISEHNRLYWYRQTLGQGPEFLTYFQNEAQLEKSRLLSDRFSAERPKGSFSTLEIQRTEQGDSAMYLCASSSLGGTYNEQFFGPGTRLTVL.

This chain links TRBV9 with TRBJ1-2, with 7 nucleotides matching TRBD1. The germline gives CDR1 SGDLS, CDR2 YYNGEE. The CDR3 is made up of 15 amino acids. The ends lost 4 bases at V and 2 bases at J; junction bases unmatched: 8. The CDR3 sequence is CASSLQTGPNYGYTF. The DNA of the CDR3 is TGTGCCAGCAGCCTACAGACAGGGCCCAACTATGGCTACACCTTC.

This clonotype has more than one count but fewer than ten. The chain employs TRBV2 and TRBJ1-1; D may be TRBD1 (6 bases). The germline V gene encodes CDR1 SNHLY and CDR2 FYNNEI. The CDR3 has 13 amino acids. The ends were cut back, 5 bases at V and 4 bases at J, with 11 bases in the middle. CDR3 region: CASSTPGATEAFF. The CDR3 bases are TGTGCCAGCAGTACCCCGGGGGCCACTGAAGCTTTCTTT.

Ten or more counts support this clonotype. The CDR3 loop reads CASRSFPGTYYEQYF. As DNA, the CDR3 is TGCGCCAGCAGAAGTTTCCCAGGGACGTACTACGAGCAGTACTTC. V and J are TRBV5-1 and TRBJ2-7; D possibly matches TRBD1 or TRBD2 (5 bases each). Germline V gene sequence: CDR1 SGHRS, CDR2 YFSETQ. The CDR3 length is 15 residues. The V and J ends lost 5 bases and 3 bases respectively, with 18 bases between them. The entire variable domain, with the rest obtained from reference TRBV5-1 and TRBJ2-7, is as follows: KAGVTQTPRYLIKTRGQQVTLSCSPISGHRSVSWYQQTPGQGLQFLFEYFSETQRNKGNFPGRFSGRQFSNSRSEMNVSTLELGDSALYLCASRSFPGTYYEQYFGPGTRLTVT.

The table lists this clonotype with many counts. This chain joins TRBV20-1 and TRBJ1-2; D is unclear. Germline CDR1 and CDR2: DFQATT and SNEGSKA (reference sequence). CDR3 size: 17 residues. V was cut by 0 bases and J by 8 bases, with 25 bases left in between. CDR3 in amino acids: CSARDSKPGSPGRGYTF. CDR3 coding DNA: TGCAGTGCTAGAGACTCAAAGCCGGGCAGTCCTGGAAGGGGCTACACCTTC.

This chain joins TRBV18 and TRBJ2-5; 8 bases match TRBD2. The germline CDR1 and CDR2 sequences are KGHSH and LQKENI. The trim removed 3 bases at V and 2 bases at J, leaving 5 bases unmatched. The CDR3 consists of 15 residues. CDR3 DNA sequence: TGTGCCAGCTCACCCGCGGGGGGCACACAAGAGACCCAGTACTTC. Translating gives CASSPAGGTQETQYF.

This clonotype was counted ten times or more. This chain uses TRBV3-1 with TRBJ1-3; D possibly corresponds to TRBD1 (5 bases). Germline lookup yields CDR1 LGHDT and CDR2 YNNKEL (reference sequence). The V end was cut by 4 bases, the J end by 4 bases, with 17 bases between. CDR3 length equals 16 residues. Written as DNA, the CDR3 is TGTGCCAGCAGCCGAGACAGCTACGATACCGGAAACACCATATATTTT. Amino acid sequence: CASSRDSYDTGNTIYF.

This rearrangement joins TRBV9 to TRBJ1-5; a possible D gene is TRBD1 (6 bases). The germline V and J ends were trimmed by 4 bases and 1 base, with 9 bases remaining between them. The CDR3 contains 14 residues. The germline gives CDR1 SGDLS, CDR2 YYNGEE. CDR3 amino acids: CASSLGHSNQPQHF. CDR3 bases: TGTGCCAGCAGCCTGGGACACAGCAATCAGCCCCAGCATTTT.

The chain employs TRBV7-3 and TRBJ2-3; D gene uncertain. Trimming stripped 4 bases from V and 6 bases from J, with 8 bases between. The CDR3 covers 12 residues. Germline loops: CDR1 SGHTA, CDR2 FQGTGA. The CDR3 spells CASSSYGDTQYF. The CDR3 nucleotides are TGTGCCAGCAGCTCGTACGGGGATACGCAGTATTTT.

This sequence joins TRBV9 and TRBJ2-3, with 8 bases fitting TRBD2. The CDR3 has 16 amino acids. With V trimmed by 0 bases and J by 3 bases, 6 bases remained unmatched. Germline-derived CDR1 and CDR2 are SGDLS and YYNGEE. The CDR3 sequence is CASSVGGLAHTDTQYF. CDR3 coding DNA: TGTGCCAGCAGCGTAGGCGGACTAGCCCATACAGATACGCAGTATTTT.

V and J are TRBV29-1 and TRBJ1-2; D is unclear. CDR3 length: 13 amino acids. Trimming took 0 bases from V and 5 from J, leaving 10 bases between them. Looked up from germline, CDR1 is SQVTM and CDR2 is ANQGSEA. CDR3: CSVEEVLGYGYTF. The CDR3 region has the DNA TGCAGCGTTGAAGAGGTACTGGGTTATGGCTACACCTTC.

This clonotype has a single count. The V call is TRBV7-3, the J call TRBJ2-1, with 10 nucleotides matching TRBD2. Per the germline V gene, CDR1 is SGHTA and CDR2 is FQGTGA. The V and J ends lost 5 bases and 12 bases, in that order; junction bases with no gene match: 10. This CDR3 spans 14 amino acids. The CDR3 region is CASSASGSTDTQFF. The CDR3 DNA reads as TGTGCCAGCAGCGCTAGCGGGAGCACAGATACGCAGTTCTTC.